These 6 T cell receptor beta chains were sequenced from one sample in a study of T cell responses to AZD1222 COVID-19 vaccine. The data were produced by immunoSEQ multiplex PCR, yet TCRdb's version contains in-frame clones alone and is incomplete. Here the sample spans about 100,000 clones, roughly 84% being singletons. The sample was peripheral blood, taken on day 0 of AZD1222 vaccination. The receptors derive from an adult in good health.

This chain uses TRBV30 with TRBJ2-3, with D perhaps TRBD1 (6 bases). V lost 4 bases to trimming and J lost 2 bases, with 13 bases between them. From germline, CDR1 is GTSNPN and CDR2 SVGIG (reference sequence). The CDR3 contains 14 residues. CDR3 sequence reads: CAWKKTGLTDTQYF. The CDR3, as DNA: TGTGCCTGGAAGAAGACAGGACTCACAGATACGCAGTATTTT.

In its sample, this clone was seen a few times. V is TRBV5-1 and J is TRBJ1-2; possibly TRBD1 for D (5 bases). Trimming cost V 4 bases and J 9 bases, with 16 bases left between them. Germline CDR1 and CDR2: SGHRS and YFSETQ. The CDR3 runs 13 residues. The CDR3 reads CASSGGTVESYTF. CDR3 nucleotide sequence: TGCGCCAGCAGCGGCGGGACGGTCGAAAGCTACACCTTC.

This chain connects TRBV7-2 to TRBJ1-4, with D unclear. V dropped 0 bases and J dropped 3 bases, with 8 bases sitting between them. Germline CDR1 is SGHTA and CDR2 is FQGNSA. The CDR3 is 15 amino acids. CDR3: CASSLARGANEKLFF. CDR3 in DNA: TGTGCCAGCAGCTTAGCACGGGGAGCTAATGAAAAACTGTTTTTT. Using reference TRBV7-2 and TRBJ1-4 for the parts outside the CDR3, the full variable domain is GAGVSQSPSNKVTEKGKDVELRCDPISGHTALYWYRQSLGQGLEFLIYFQGNSAPDKSGLPSDRFSAERTGGSVSTLTIQRTQQEDSAVYLCASSLARGANEKLFFGSGTQLSVL.

CDR3 nucleotides: TGTGCCAGCAGCTTACAAGGACAGGGGCAAACTGAAGCTTTCTTT. Its translation is CASSLQGQGQTEAFF. The genes are TRBV11-3 and TRBJ1-1; TRBD1 aligns across 9 bases. Trimming cost V 2 bases and J 5 bases; bases outside gene matches: 6. This CDR3 comprises 15 residues. Germline values: CDR1 SGHNT, CDR2 YENEEA. Filled out from reference TRBV11-3 and TRBJ1-1, the complete variable domain reads EAGVVQSPRYKIIEKKQPVAFWCNPISGHNTLYWYLQNLGQGPELLIRYENEEAVDDSQLPKDRFSAERLKGVDSTLKIQPAELGDSAVYLCASSLQGQGQTEAFFGQGTRLTVV.

CDR3 DNA sequence: TGTGCCAGCAGCAATCGACGGGTTTCTGGAAACACCATATATTTT. This encodes CASSNRRVSGNTIYF. This chain joins TRBV7-8 and TRBJ1-3, with no clear D. Looked up from germline, CDR1 is SGHVS and CDR2 is FQNEAQ. Trimming stripped 5 bases from V and 1 base from J, with 12 bases between. This CDR3 contains 15 residues.

This chain links TRBV11-3 with TRBJ1-2; D is possibly TRBD1 (5 bases). V was shortened by 5 bases and J by 4 bases, with 11 bases between the two germline ends. The CDR3 spans 13 residues. The germline CDR1 and CDR2 sequences are SGHNT and YENEEA. The CDR3 nucleotides read TGTGCCAGCAGCCTCGACAGTTCCTATGGCTACACCTTC. Translating gives CASSLDSSYGYTF.